These T cell receptor beta chains were read from a single sample in a study of cytomegalovirus exposure and HLA in healthy donors. Here immunoSEQ multiplex PCR was the method, and the copy in TCRdb shows in-frame clones only, minus some. Seen here are around 200,000 clones, 70% to 80% observed once, and the top ten hold approximately 2.1%. Sequenced sample: PBMCs. The receptors here all came from a woman aged 25 to 39 in good health and CMV-seropositive. Each CDR3 is given with its conserved first and last residue. A D gene is named only where the DNA matches it firmly. The size field is filled for only some rows; it gives once, few, many or a size class.

D gene	clone size	V gene	J gene	CDR3 DNA	CDR3 protein
TRBD2	once	TRBV27	TRBJ2-1	TGTGCCAGCAGTCGAGCGGGAATCAATGAGCAGTTCTTC	CASSRAGINEQFF
NA	NA	TRBV19	TRBJ2-6	TGTGCCAGTAGTATAGGCGGCAGGGGCACTGGGGCCAACGTCCTGACTTTC	CASSIGGRGTGANVLTF
NA	NA	TRBV5-1	TRBJ1-4	TGCGCCAGCAGCTTGGGTACAGGATTAAATGAAAAACTGTTTTTT	CASSLGTGLNEKLFF
TRBD2	NA	TRBV9	TRBJ2-3	TGTGCCAGCAGCTTCCGCCCGTCGGGGCGGGAGGTGGGAGATACGCAGTATTTT	CASSFRPSGREVGDTQYF
NA	NA	TRBV7-2	TRBJ1-2	TGTGCCAGCAGCACCCAGTCGTCGGGGATCTTGAGCTACACCTTC	CASSTQSSGILSYTF
NA	NA	TRBV7-2	TRBJ2-7	TGTGCCAGCAGCCTAGACTCACCCTACGAGCAGTACTTC	CASSLDSPYEQYF
NA	NA	TRBV7-2	TRBJ2-3	TGTGCCAGCAGTCGGGGAGCAACAGATACGCAGTATTTT	CASSRGATDTQYF
NA	few	TRBV10-1	TRBJ1-1	TGCGCCAGCAGTGACGGGAGTAGCACTGAAGCTTTCTTT	CASSDGSSTEAFF
NA	few	TRBV7-9	TRBJ1-4	TGTGCCAGCAGCTCGTCTAGGAAACTGTTTTTT	CASSSSRKLFF
NA	NA	TRBV5-4	TRBJ1-2	TGTGCCAGCAGCTTGGACAGATATGGCTACACCTTC	CASSLDRYGYTF
TRBD1	NA	TRBV6-6	TRBJ1-5	TGTGCCAGCAGTTATTCGGACAGGGATAATCAGCCCCAGCATTTT	CASSYSDRDNQPQHF
TRBD1	NA	TRBV27	TRBJ1-1	TGTGCCAGCAGTTTGACAGGGTGGAACACTGAAGCTTTCTTT	CASSLTGWNTEAFF
TRBD2	NA	TRBV5-1	TRBJ2-7	TGCGCCAGCAGCTTGGGGGCGGGGGGGCCAAGTGAGCAGTACTTC	CASSLGAGGPSEQYF
NA	once	TRBV30	TRBJ1-2	TGTGCCTGGAAGTGGACAAACTATGGCTACACCTTC	CAWKWTNYGYTF
TRBD1	NA	TRBV5-1	TRBJ1-1	TGCGCCAGCAGCTTTGGACAGGGCAACACTGAAGCTTTCTTT	CASSFGQGNTEAFF
NA	few	TRBV4-3	TRBJ1-2	TGCGCCAGCAGCCAGGGCAGGGGTACCTATGGCTACACCTTC	CASSQGRGTYGYTF
TRBD1	NA	TRBV7-8	TRBJ2-7	TGTGCCAGCAGCCGTGTGACAGGGGTGTCCTACGAGCAGTACTTC	CASSRVTGVSYEQYF
TRBD2	NA	TRBV30	TRBJ2-1	TGTGCCTGGAAGCTAGCGGGAGGTGAGCAGTTCTTC	CAWKLAGGEQFF
NA	NA	TRBV30	TRBJ1-1	TGTGCCTGGAGTTGGCTCACTGAAGCTTTCTTT	CAWSWLTEAFF
TRBD1	NA	TRBV5-4	TRBJ1-3	TGTGCCAGCAGGGAGGACAGGGGAGGTGGAAACACCATATATTTT	CASREDRGGGNTIYF
TRBD1	NA	TRBV6-5	TRBJ1-5	TGTGCCAGCAGTCCCGACAGGACAGGTCAGCCCCAGCATTTT	CASSPDRTGQPQHF
TRBD1	NA	TRBV30	TRBJ1-5	TGTGCCTGGAGTCCTCCGGGACAGGGCAATCAGCCCCAGCATTTT	CAWSPPGQGNQPQHF
TRBD1	NA	TRBV6-6	TRBJ2-7	TGTGCCAGCAGTGTCCGGGACAGGGGGTACGAGCAGTACTTC	CASSVRDRGYEQYF
TRBD2	NA	TRBV14	TRBJ2-7	TGTGCCAGCAGCCCCGGACTAGCGGGTCTTATTTGGCTCTCTACGGAGCAGTACTTC	CASSPGLAGLIWLSTEQYF
TRBD2	few	TRBV9	TRBJ2-7	TGTGCCAGCAGCCCCTCGGGGCGGGGGGGCTCCTACGAGCAGTACTTC	CASSPSGRGGSYEQYF
NA	NA	TRBV25-1	TRBJ2-7	TGTGCCAGCAGTGATTTCAACGAGCAGTACTTC	CASSDFNEQYF
TRBD2	few	TRBV7-9	TRBJ2-3	TGTGCCACCTCCGGGACTAGCGGGGGAAAAAATTCGGATACGCAGTATTTT	CATSGTSGGKNSDTQYF
TRBD2	few	TRBV19	TRBJ2-3	TGTGCCAGTAGTATAGGGCAAACTAGCGGGGATACGCAGTATTTT	CASSIGQTSGDTQYF
NA	NA	TRBV2	TRBJ2-5	TGTGCCAGCGGGTGGGGGCGGGAGATATTGGAGACCCAGTACTTC	CASGWGREILETQYF
TRBD1	NA	TRBV28	TRBJ2-7	TGTGCCAGCAGTTTCCCGGACAGGATTACCTACGAGCAGTACTTC	CASSFPDRITYEQYF
NA	NA	TRBV9	TRBJ2-3	TGTGCCAGCAGCGATAAAGCGGAGAACACAGATACGCAGTATTTT	CASSDKAENTDTQYF
NA	NA	TRBV30	TRBJ1-1	TGTGCCTGGAGTGTCGCGTTGAACACTGAAGCTTTCTTT	CAWSVALNTEAFF
TRBD2	few	TRBV5-4	TRBJ2-5	TGTGCCAGCCATTCGGGACTAGCGGGAGCGTTGGAGACCCAGTACTTC	CASHSGLAGALETQYF
TRBD1	NA	TRBV6-5	TRBJ2-7	TGTGCCAGCCGCAATTACCGGGACAGCTCCTACGAGCAGTACTTC	CASRNYRDSSYEQYF
NA	few	TRBV5-1	TRBJ2-5	TGCGCCAGCCGACCGGGTGGTCAACAAGAGACCCAGTACTTC	CASRPGGQQETQYF
NA	NA	TRBV30	TRBJ2-2	TGTGCCTGGAGAACAGTTAACACCGGGGAGCTGTTTTTT	CAWRTVNTGELFF
NA	NA	TRBV28	TRBJ2-1	TGTGCCAGCAACCGGGACTCCTACAATGAGCAGTTCTTC	CASNRDSYNEQFF
TRBD1	NA	TRBV4-3	TRBJ2-2	TGCGCCAGCAGCCAAGATGGGCCGGGACAGCAGAACACCGGGGAGCTGTTTTTT	CASSQDGPGQQNTGELFF
NA	NA	TRBV7-2	TRBJ2-7	TGTGCCAGCAGCGCCACAGTAAACGAGCAGTACTTC	CASSATVNEQYF
NA	NA	TRBV11-2	TRBJ2-7	TGTGCCAGCAGCTCTACACGAGAGGGCTCCGAGCAGTACTTC	CASSSTREGSEQYF
NA	NA	TRBV10-3	TRBJ1-2	TGTGCCATCACAGCAGGGTTGGGGGGCTACACCTTC	CAITAGLGGYTF
NA	NA	TRBV10-1	TRBJ1-1	TGCGCCAGCAGTGCTAAGGGGTTGACTGAAGCTTTCTTT	CASSAKGLTEAFF
NA	NA	TRBV6-6	TRBJ2-7	TGTGCCAGCAAACCCATAGGACACCTCTACGAGCAGTACTTC	CASKPIGHLYEQYF
NA	NA	TRBV10-3	TRBJ1-5	TGTGCCACTTCGAGGGACTCAGGCAGCAATCAGCCCCAGCATTTT	CATSRDSGSNQPQHF
NA	NA	TRBV12-5	TRBJ2-6	TGTGCTAGTGGTTTGCCCTCCGTATACTCTGGGGCCAACGTCCTGACTTTC	CASGLPSVYSGANVLTF
NA	NA	TRBV10-3	TRBJ1-2	TGTGCCATCAGTGAGTCGTACGGCTATGGCTACACCTTC	CAISESYGYGYTF
NA	few	TRBV5-4	TRBJ1-5	TGTGCCAGCAGCTCTGGCGGGGGCGGGGTGCTCAATCAGCCCCAGCATTTT	CASSSGGGGVLNQPQHF
TRBD1	NA	TRBV9	TRBJ2-7	TGTGCCAGCAGCGCGGACAGGGTCACCTACGAGCAGTACTTC	CASSADRVTYEQYF
TRBD2	NA	TRBV5-6	TRBJ2-5	TGTGCCAGCAGCTTTAGGCTAGCGGGTCTACAAGAGACCCAGTACTTC	CASSFRLAGLQETQYF
NA	NA	TRBV18	TRBJ2-2	TGTGCCAGCTCACTAAAACGACAGGCCGTCCACACCGGGGAGCTGTTTTTT	CASSLKRQAVHTGELFF
TRBD1	NA	TRBV10-3	TRBJ2-7	TGTGCCATCAGTGAGTCGGAGGCCGGACAGGCAGAGCAGTACTTC	CAISESEAGQAEQYF
TRBD1	NA	TRBV27	TRBJ1-5	TGTGCCAGCAGTTTATTCCCGGGGACAGACAAGAGCAATCAGCCCCAGCATTTT	CASSLFPGTDKSNQPQHF
NA	NA	TRBV10-3	TRBJ1-5	TGTGCCATCAGTGAAGTCAGGACAGACAATCAGCCCCAGCATTTT	CAISEVRTDNQPQHF
TRBD2	once	TRBV2	TRBJ2-5	TGTGCCAGCAGGGTTGACGCGGGGGGGCATGAGACCCAGTACTTC	CASRVDAGGHETQYF
NA	NA	TRBV15	TRBJ2-5	TGTGCCACCAGCATAACCCAGCAAGAGACCCAGTACTTC	CATSITQQETQYF